Shown below are 14 T cell receptor beta chains from a single sample sequenced in a study of cytomegalovirus exposure and HLA in healthy donors. Libraries were prepared by immunoSEQ multiplex PCR; TCRdb keeps only in-frame clonotypes and omits some of them. In the table there are over 150,000 clones, just under 90% of which are singletons. The sequenced material came from PBMCs. The receptors shown here come from a woman between 18 and 29 years old in good health and CMV-seropositive.

This clone was counted a single time. Compared with germline, one end of the junction differs, possibly owing to a read error. The chain employs TRBV30 and TRBJ1-4; no clear D gene. This CDR3 region has 12 residues. Germline CDR1 is GTSNPN and CDR2 is SVGIG (reference sequence). CDR3 nucleotides: TGTGCCAGGAGTGCAGATAATGAAAAACTGTTTTTT. Encoded protein: CARSADNEKLFF.

The rearrangement uses TRBV11-2 and TRBJ1-1; D may be TRBD1 (5 bases). The CDR3 has 12 residues. V was cut by 1 base and J by 11 bases, with 11 bases left in between. Germline CDR1 reads SGHAT; CDR2 reads FQNNGV. CDR3 amino acids: CASSLGPGLAFF. CDR3 DNA: TGTGCCAGCAGCTTAGGTCCAGGGTTGGCTTTCTTT.

The chain is built from TRBV9 and TRBJ2-7, with 9 bases aligning to TRBD1. CDR3 length equals 14 residues. CDR1 is SGDLS and CDR2 is YYNGEE in the germline V gene. J lost 4 bases, V lost 2 bases, and 4 bases had no gene match. CDR3 sequence (DNA): TGTGCCAGCAGCGTCGGGACAGGGCCTTACGAGCAGTACTTC. Encoded protein: CASSVGTGPYEQYF. The full variable domain, completed using reference TRBV9 and TRBJ2-7, is DSGVTQTPKHLITATGQRVTLRCSPRSGDLSVYWYQQSLDQGLQFLIQYYNGEERAKGNILERFSAQQFPDLHSELNLSSLELGDSALYFCASSVGTGPYEQYFGPGTRLTVT.

The genes are TRBV19 and TRBJ2-3, with D possibly matching TRBD2 (6 bases). V lost 5 bases and J 3 bases, leaving 18 bases between the germline ends. Germline V lookup: CDR1 LNHDA, CDR2 SQIVND (reference sequence). CDR3 length: 16 residues. The CDR3 coding sequence is TGTGCCAGTAGTCCGCTGGACTACCCACTTACAGATACGCAGTATTTT. Residues: CASSPLDYPLTDTQYF.

This chain connects TRBV6-1 to TRBJ1-1, with D unclear. The CDR3 runs 15 residues. The germline V and J ends were trimmed by 3 bases and 0 bases, with 11 bases remaining between them. Germline loops: CDR1 MNHNS, CDR2 SASEGT. The CDR3: CASSEFAGVNTEAFF. The CDR3 coding sequence is TGTGCCAGCAGTGAGTTTGCGGGCGTGAACACTGAAGCTTTCTTT.

This chain links TRBV7-8 with TRBJ2-3, with D perhaps matching TRBD1 (7 bases). Germline lookup yields CDR1 SGHVS and CDR2 FQNEAQ. The CDR3 loop spans 17 amino acids. Trimming took off 0 bases at V and 2 bases at J, with 15 bases between the two ends. The CDR3 protein is CASSLAGWRGPTDTQYF. CDR3 coding DNA: TGTGCCAGCAGCTTAGCAGGCTGGAGGGGGCCCACAGATACGCAGTATTTT. Supplemented by reference TRBV7-8 and TRBJ2-3, the full variable domain reads GAGVSQSPRYKVAKRGQDVALRCDPISGHVSLFWYQQALGQGPEFLTYFQNEAQLDKSGLPSDRFFAERPEGSVSTLKIQRTQQEDSAVYLCASSLAGWRGPTDTQYFGPGTRLTVL.

This clone has just one count. The chain recombines TRBV7-2 with TRBJ2-7; the D gene is possibly TRBD2 (6 bases). There are 17 residues in the CDR3. Germline-derived CDR1 and CDR2 are SGHTA and FQGNSA. Trimming removed 5 bases from V and 3 bases from J, with 23 bases in between. The CDR3 reads CASSDRGGASLSYEQYF. The CDR3 DNA reads as TGTGCCAGCAGCGACCGGGGAGGAGCGTCTTTGAGCTACGAGCAGTACTTC. The complete variable domain, with remaining parts taken from reference TRBV7-2 and TRBJ2-7, reads GAGVSQSPSNKVTEKGKDVELRCDPISGHTALYWYRQSLGQGLEFLIYFQGNSAPDKSGLPSDRFSAERTGGSVSTLTIQRTQQEDSAVYLCASSDRGGASLSYEQYFGPGTRLTVT.

The table lists this clone with a count of one. The chain joins TRBV7-3 to TRBJ1-3; perhaps TRBD1 as D (5 bases). CDR3 length equals 14 residues. V lost 3 bases to trimming and J lost 8 bases, with 14 bases between them. Germline loops: CDR1 SGHTA, CDR2 FQGTGA. The CDR3, as DNA: TGTGCCAGCAGCTTCACAGGCCTCGGAGACACCATATATTTT. It codes for CASSFTGLGDTIYF.

The chain recombines TRBV9 with TRBJ1-4; D remains unclear. Trimming stripped 3 bases from V and 8 bases from J, with 14 bases between. In germline, CDR1 is SGDLS, CDR2 YYNGEE. The CDR3 covers 14 residues. The CDR3 nucleotides read TGTGCCAGCAGCGCTAAGGGAGTGGGGGAAAAACTGTTTTTT. Translated, it gives CASSAKGVGEKLFF.

This clone was seen only a few times. This chain connects TRBV20-1 to TRBJ2-7; TRBD1 might be the D (5 bases). The CDR3 runs 11 residues. The germline V and J ends were trimmed by 5 bases and 3 bases, with 8 bases remaining between them. CDR1 DFQATT and CDR2 SNEGSKA come from the germline V gene (reference sequence). CDR3 residues: CSAPDSYEQYF. The CDR3 DNA reads as TGCAGTGCTCCTGACAGCTACGAGCAGTACTTC.

J is TRBJ2-7 and V is TRBV2, with no clear D. Between the trimmed V and J ends, which lost 11 bases and 0 bases, there was a span of 14 bases. The CDR3 totals 13 residues. Germline V gene sequence: CDR1 SNHLY, CDR2 FYNNEI. CDR3 in DNA: TGTGCCTCAAGTTTGCAGGTCTCCTACGAGCAGTACTTC. This encodes CASSLQVSYEQYF.

The chain uses TRBV19 and TRBJ1-1; D remains unclear. The germline V gene encodes CDR1 LNHDA and CDR2 SQIVND (reference sequence). The CDR3 is 11 amino acids. V lost 4 bases and J 10 bases, leaving 10 bases between the germline ends. The CDR3 DNA is TGTGCCAGTAGTAGTGGGGAGGCAGCTTTCTTT. It yields the protein CASSSGEAAFF.

The sample holds one count of this clone. This chain links TRBV7-8 with TRBJ2-7, with 7 bases aligning to TRBD2. The CDR3 runs to 18 residues. J lost 1 base, V lost 0 bases, and 12 bases had no gene match. CDR1 and CDR2 (germline): SGHVS, FQNEAQ. CDR3 coding DNA: TGTGCCAGCAGCTTAGCGAGGTCAGAGCGGGGTTGGTCCTACGAGCAGTACTTC. Its protein product is CASSLARSERGWSYEQYF.

The gene calls are TRBV6-6 and TRBJ2-1, with 7 bases aligning to TRBD1. The CDR3 sequence is 13 residues long. Losses at the gene ends were 1 base for V and 11 bases for J; bases not matched to a gene: 5. The germline CDR1 and CDR2 sequences are MNHNY and SVGAGI (reference sequence). CDR3 DNA: TGTGCCAGCAGTTACTTGACAGGGTATAAGCAGTTCTTC. Its translation is CASSYLTGYKQFF.